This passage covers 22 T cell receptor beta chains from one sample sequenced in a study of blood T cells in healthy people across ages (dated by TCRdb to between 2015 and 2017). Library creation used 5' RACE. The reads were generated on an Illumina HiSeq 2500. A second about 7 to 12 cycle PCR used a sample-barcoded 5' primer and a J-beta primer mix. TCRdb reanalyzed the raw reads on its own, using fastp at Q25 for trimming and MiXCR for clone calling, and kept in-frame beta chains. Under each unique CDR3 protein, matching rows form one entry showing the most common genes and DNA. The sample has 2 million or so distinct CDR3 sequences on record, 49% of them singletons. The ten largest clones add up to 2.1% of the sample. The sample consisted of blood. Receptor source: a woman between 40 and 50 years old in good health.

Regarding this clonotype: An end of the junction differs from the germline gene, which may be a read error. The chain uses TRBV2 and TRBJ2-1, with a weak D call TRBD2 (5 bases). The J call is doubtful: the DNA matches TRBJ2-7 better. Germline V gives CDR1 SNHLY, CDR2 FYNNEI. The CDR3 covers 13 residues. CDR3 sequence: CASSGSSYNEQYF. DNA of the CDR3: TGTGCCAGTAGTGGATCTAGCTACAATGAGCAGTACTTC.

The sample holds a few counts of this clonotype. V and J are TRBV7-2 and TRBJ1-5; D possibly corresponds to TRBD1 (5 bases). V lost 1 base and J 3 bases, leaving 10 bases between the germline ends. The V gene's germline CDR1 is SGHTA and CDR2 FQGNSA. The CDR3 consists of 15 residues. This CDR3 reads CASSLEQGFNQPQHF. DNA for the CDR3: TGTGCCAGCAGCTTAGAGCAGGGCTTCAATCAGCCCCAGCATTTT.

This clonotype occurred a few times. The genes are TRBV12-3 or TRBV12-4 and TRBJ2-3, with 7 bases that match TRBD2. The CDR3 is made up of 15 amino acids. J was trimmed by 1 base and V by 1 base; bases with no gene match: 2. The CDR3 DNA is TGTGCCAGCAGTTTAGTAACTAGCGGCACAGATACGCAGTATTTT. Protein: CASSLVTSGTDTQYF.

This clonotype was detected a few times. The CDR3 bases are TGCAGTGCTAGAGATCATCGGGTTTATGGCTACACCTTC. Its protein is CSARDHRVYGYTF. This chain joins TRBV20-1 and TRBJ1-2; no definite D call. Trimming shortened V by 0 bases and J by 5 bases, and 10 bases separated the two germline ends. The CDR3 totals 13 residues. Germline V gene lookup returns CDR1 DFQATT and CDR2 SNEGSKA (reference sequence).

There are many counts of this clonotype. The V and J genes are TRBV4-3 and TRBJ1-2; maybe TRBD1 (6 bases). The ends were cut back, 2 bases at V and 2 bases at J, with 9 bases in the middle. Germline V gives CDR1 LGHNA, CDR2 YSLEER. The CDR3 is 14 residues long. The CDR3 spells CASSQPGQNYGYTF. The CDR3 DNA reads TGCGCCAGCAGCCAACCCGGACAGAACTATGGCTACACCTTC.

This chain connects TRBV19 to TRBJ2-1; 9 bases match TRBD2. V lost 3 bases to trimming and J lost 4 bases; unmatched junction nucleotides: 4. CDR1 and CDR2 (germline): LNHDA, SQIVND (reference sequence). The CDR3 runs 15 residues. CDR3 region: CASSISSGIYNEQFF. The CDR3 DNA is TGTGCCAGTAGTATCTCTAGCGGGATTTACAATGAGCAGTTCTTC.

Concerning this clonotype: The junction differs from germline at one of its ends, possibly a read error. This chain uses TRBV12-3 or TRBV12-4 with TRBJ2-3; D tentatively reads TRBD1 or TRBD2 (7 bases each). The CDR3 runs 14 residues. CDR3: CASSFTTGRDMQYF. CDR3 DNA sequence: TGTGCCAGCAGTTTCACGACAGGGAGGGATATGCAGTATTTT.

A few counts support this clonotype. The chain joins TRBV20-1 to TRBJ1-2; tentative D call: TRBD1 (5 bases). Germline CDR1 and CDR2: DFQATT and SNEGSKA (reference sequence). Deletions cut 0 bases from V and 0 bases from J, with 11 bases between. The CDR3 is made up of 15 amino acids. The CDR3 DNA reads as TGCAGTGCTAGAGAACCGAGACAGCCTAACTATGGCTACACCTTC. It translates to CSAREPRQPNYGYTF.

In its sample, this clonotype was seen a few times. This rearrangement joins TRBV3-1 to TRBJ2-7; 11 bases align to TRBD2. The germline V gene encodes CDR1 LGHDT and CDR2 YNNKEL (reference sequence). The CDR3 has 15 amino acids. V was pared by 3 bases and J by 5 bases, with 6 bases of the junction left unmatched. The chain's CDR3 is CASSHLSSGGHEQYF. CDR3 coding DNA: TGTGCCAGCAGCCACCTGTCTAGCGGGGGGCACGAGCAGTACTTC.

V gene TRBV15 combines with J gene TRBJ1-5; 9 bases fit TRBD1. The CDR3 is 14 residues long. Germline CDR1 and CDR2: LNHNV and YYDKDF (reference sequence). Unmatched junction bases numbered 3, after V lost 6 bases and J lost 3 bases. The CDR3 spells CATRGTGINQPQHF. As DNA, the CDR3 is TGTGCCACCAGAGGGACAGGGATCAATCAGCCCCAGCATTTT. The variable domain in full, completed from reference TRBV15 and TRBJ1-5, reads DAMVIQNPRYQVTQFGKPVTLSCSQTLNHNVMYWYQQKSSQAPKLLFHYYDKDFNNEADTPDNFQSRRPNTSFCFLDIRSPGLGDTAMYLCATRGTGINQPQHFGDGTRLSIL.

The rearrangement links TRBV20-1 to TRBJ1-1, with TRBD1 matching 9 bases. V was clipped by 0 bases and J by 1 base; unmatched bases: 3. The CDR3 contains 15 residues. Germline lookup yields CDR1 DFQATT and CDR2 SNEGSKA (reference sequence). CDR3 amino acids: CSAREWGQGNTEAFF. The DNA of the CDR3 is TGCAGTGCTAGAGAGTGGGGACAGGGGAACACTGAAGCTTTCTTT.

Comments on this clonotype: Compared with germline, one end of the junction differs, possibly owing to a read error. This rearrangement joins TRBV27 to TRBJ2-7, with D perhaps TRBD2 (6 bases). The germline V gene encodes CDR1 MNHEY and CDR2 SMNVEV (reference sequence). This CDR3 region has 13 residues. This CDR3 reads CASSVSGVYEQYF. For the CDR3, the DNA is TGTGCCAGCAGTGTATCGGGGGTATACGAGCAGTACTTC.

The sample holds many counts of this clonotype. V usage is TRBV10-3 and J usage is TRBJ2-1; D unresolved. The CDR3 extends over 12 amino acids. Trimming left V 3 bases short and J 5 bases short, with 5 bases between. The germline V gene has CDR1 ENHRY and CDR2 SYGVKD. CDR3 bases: TGTGCCATCAGTGAAAGTAACAATGAGCAGTTCTTC. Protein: CAISESNNEQFF.

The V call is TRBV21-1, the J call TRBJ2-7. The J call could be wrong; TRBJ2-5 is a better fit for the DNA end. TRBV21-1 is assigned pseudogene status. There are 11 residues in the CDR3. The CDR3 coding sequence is TGTGCCAGCGATAGGGAAGAGACCCAGTACTTC. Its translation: CASDREETQYF.

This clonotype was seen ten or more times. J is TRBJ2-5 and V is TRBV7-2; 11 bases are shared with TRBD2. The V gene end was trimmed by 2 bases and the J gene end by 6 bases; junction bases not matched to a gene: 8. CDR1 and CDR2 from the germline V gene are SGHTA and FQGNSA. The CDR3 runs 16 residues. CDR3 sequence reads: CASSLQLAGGLQTQYF. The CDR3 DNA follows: TGTGCCAGCAGCTTACAATTAGCGGGGGGGCTTCAGACCCAGTACTTC.

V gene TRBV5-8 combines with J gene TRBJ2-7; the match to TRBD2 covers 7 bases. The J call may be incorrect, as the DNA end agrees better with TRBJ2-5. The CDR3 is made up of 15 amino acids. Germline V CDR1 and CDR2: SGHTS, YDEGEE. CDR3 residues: CASSHSGRTRETQYF. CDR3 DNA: TGTGCCAGCAGTCATTCCGGGAGGACGCGGGAGACCCAGTACTTC.

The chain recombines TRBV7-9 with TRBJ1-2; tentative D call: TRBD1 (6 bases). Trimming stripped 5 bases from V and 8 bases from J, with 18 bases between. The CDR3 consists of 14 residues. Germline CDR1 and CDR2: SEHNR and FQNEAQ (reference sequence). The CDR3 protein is CASSRGGGLYGYTF. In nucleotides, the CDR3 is TGTGCCAGCAGCCGGGGCGGGGGGCTGTACGGCTACACCTTC.

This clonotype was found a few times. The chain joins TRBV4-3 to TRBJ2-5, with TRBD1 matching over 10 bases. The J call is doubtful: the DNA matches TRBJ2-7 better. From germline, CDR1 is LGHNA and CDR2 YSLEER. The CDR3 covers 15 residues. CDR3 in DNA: TGCGCCAGCAGCCAGGACAGGGGGATGGAAAACGAGCAGTACTTC. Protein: CASSQDRGMENEQYF.

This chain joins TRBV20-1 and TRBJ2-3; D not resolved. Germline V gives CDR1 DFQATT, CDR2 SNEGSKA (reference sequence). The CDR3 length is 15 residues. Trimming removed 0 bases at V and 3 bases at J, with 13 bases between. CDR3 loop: CSARDSHSITDTQYF. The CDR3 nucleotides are TGCAGTGCTAGAGATTCGCACTCTATAACAGATACGCAGTATTTT.

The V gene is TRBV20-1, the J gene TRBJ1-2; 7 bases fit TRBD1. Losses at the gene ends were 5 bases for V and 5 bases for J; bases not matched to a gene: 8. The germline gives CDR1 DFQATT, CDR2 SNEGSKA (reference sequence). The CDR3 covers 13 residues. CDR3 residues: CSAGADREYGYTF. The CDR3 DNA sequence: TGCAGTGCTGGAGCCGACAGGGAGTATGGCTACACCTTC.

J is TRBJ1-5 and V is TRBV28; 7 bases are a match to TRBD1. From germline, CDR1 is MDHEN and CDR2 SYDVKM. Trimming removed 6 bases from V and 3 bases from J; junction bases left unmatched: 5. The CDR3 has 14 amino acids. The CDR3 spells CASRPGQANQPQHF. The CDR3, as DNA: TGTGCCAGCAGGCCCGGACAGGCCAATCAGCCCCAGCATTTT.

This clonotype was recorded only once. CDR3 region: CASNPRTGHEKLFF. In DNA form, the CDR3 reads TGTGCCAGCAACCCCCGGACAGGGCATGAAAAACTGTTTTTT. The chain uses TRBV6-6 and TRBJ1-4, with 8 nucleotides matching TRBD1. The V and J ends lost 7 bases and 6 bases, in that order; junction bases with no gene match: 7. The CDR3 runs 14 residues. Germline-derived CDR1 and CDR2 are MNHNY and SVGAGI (reference sequence).